This T cell receptor (beta chain) was sequenced during a study of OX40 agonist ivuxolimab in advanced cancers. General study findings and limits: Expanded clones tended on average to be more numerous among CD8+ T cells than CD4+.

Libraries were prepared by immunoSEQ multiplex PCR; TCRdb keeps only in-frame clonotypes and omits some of them. The sample yields fewer than 25,000 clones, around 73% seen once. Unmatched junction bases numbered 3, after V lost 7 bases and J lost 4 bases. Germline V lookup: CDR1 SQVTM, CDR2 ANQGSEA. The CDR3 contains 12 residues. Turning to this clone: The antigen remains undetermined.

V gene TRBV29-1 combines with J gene TRBJ2-1; 8 bases map to TRBD1. Sample: CD4+ or CD8+ T cells sorted from blood, taken in a trial of the OX40 agonist ivuxolimab. This TCR was recovered from an adult with an advanced solid tumor such as melanoma, head and neck, liver or kidney cancer. CDR3 coding DNA: TGCAGCGGCAGGGGGCGGTACAATGAGCAGTTCTTC. Residues: CSGRGRYNEQFF.